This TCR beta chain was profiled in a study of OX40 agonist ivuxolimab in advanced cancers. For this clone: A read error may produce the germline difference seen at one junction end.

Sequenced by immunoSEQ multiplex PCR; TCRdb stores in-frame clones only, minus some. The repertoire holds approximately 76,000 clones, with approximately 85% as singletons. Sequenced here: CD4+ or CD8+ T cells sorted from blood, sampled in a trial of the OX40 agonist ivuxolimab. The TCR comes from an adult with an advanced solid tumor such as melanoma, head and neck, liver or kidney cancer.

CDR3 amino acids: CASRLIATDTQYF. CDR3 DNA sequence: TGTGCCAGCAGATTAATTGCCACAGATACGCAGTATTTT. The chain couples TRBV7-3 to TRBJ2-3; D is uncertain. The CDR3 extends over 13 amino acids. Germline lookup yields CDR1 SGHTA and CDR2 FQGTGA.